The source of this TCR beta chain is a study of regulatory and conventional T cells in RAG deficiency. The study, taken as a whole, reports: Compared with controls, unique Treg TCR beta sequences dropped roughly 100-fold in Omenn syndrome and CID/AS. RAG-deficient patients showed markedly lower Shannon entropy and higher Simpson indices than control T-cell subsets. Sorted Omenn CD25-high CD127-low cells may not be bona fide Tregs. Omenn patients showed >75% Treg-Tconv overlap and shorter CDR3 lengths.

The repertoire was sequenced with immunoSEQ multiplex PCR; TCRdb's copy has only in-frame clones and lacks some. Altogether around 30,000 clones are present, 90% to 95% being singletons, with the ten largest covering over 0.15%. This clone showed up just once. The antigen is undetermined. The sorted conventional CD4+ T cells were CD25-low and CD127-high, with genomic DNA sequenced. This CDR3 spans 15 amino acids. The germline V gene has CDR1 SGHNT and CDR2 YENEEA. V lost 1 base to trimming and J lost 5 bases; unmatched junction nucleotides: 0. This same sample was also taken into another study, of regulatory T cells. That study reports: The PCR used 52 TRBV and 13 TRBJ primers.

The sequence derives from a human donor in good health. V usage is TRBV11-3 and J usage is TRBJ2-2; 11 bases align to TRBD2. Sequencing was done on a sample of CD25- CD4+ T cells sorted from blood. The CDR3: CASSLGTSGTGELFF. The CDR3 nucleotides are TGTGCCAGCAGCTTAGGGACTAGCGGGACCGGGGAGCTGTTTTTT.